This T cell receptor beta chain was recorded in a study of blood T cell repertoires in COVID-19. The V and J ends lost 3 bases and 5 bases respectively, with 23 bases between them. The V gene's germline CDR1 is SGHRS and CDR2 YFSETQ. The CDR3 has 17 residues. Clones were read by immunoSEQ multiplex PCR, and TCRdb kept only the in-frame ones, dropping some. The data contain tens of thousands of clones, around four fifths of them seen just once; the ten biggest clones take up under 3%. The specimen was peripheral blood. The chain is built from TRBV5-1 and TRBJ2-5; TRBD2 might be the D (6 bases). This clonotype was sampled from a man in his fifties with acute or convalescent COVID-19. The CDR3 sequence is CASSSEGRLGVGETQYF. Here the CDR3 DNA reads TGCGCCAGCAGCTCCGAGGGGAGACTAGGGGTTGGGGAGACCCAGTACTTC. Variable domain in full (rest from reference TRBV5-1 and TRBJ2-5): KAGVTQTPRYLIKTRGQQVTLSCSPISGHRSVSWYQQTPGQGLQFLFEYFSETQRNKGNFPGRFSGRQFSNSRSEMNVSTLELGDSALYLCASSSEGRLGVGETQYFGPGTRLLVL.